The 3 T cell receptor beta chains below all came from one sample that was sequenced in a study of T cells in Graves' hyperthyroidism and ophthalmopathy. TCR beta CDR3 regions were amplified from RNA transcripts. A first-round RT-PCR of the TCR CDR3 used the HTBI primer set. Each CDR3 protein gets one entry after TCRdb re-called the multiplex PCR reads with MiXCR. The sample has 500,000 to 550,000 distinct CDR3 sequences, around 21% seen once. Sample: blood. These receptor sequences come from a man between 18 and 29 years old with Graves' hyperthyroidism.

This clonotype was found many times. The V call is TRBV2, the J call TRBJ2-7, with a possible D match to TRBD2 (5 bases). CDR3 length: 13 residues. The germline V gene has CDR1 SNHLY and CDR2 FYNNEI. Between the trimmed V and J ends, which lost 5 bases and 6 bases, there was a span of 14 bases. CDR3 protein: CASSKEAGGEQYF. CDR3 in DNA: TGTGCCAGCAGTAAAGAGGCGGGCGGCGAGCAGTACTTC.

This clonotype was picked up many times. The gene calls are TRBV7-8 and TRBJ2-5; 9 bases are a match to TRBD1. The V gene end was trimmed by 5 bases and the J gene end by 5 bases; junction bases not matched to a gene: 9. The CDR3 runs to 15 residues. Germline V CDR1 and CDR2: SGHVS, FQNEAQ. The CDR3 nucleotides are TGTGCCAGCAGCCCCTTACAGGGGGCTGAGGAGACCCAGTACTTC. Translation gives CASSPLQGAEETQYF.

This clonotype was recorded at least ten times. The rearrangement links TRBV27 to TRBJ2-7; 10 nucleotides line up with TRBD1. V lost 5 bases, J lost 4 bases, and 8 bases stayed unmatched. Germline CDR1 reads MNHEY; CDR2 reads SMNVEV (reference sequence). The CDR3 consists of 15 residues. The CDR3 loop is CASSPRDRGRYEQYF. CDR3 DNA: TGTGCCAGCAGTCCAAGGGACAGGGGACGTTACGAGCAGTACTTC.